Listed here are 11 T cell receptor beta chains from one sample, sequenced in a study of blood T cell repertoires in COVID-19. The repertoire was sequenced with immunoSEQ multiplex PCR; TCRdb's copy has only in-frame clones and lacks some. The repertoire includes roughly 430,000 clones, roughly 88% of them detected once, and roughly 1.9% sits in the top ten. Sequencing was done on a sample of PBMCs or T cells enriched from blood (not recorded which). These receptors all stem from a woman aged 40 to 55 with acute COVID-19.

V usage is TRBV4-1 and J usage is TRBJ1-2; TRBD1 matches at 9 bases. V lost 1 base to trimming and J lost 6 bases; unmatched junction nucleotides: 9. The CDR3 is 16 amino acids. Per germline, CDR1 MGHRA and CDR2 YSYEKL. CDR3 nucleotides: TGCGCCAGCAGCCAAGGGGGGGACAGGGCCCTCGATGGCTACACCTTC. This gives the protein CASSQGGDRALDGYTF.

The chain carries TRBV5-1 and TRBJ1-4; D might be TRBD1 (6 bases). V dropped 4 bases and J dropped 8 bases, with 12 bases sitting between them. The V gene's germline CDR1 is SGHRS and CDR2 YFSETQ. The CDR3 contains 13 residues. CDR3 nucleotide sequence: TGCGCCAGCAGCCTACAAAGGGGGGAAAAACTGTTTTTT. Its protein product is CASSLQRGEKLFF.

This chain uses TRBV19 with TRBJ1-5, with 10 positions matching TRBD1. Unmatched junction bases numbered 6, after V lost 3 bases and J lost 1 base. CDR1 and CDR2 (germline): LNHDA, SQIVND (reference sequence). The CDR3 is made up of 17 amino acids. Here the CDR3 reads CASSIAGTGASNQPQHF. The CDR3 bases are TGTGCCAGTAGTATTGCCGGGACAGGGGCGAGCAATCAGCCCCAGCATTTT.

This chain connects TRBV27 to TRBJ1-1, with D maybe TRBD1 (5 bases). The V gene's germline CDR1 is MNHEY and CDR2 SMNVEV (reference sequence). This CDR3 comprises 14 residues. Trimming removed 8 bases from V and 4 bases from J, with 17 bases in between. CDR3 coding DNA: TGTGCCAGCTCCCAGGAAGGGGCCGGCACTGAAGCTTTCTTT. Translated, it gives CASSQEGAGTEAFF.

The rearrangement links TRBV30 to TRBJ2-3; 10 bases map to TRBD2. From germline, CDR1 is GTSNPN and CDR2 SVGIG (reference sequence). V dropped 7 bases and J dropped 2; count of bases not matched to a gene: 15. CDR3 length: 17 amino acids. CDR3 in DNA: TGTGCCTCGGGGTCCACTAGCGGGGCGCTCCCCACAGATACGCAGTATTTT. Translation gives CASGSTSGALPTDTQYF.

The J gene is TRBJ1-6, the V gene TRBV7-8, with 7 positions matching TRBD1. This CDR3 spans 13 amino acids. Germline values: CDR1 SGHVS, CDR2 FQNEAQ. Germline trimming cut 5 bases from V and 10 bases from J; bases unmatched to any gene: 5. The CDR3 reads CASSPNRGSPLHF. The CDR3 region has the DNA TGTGCCAGCAGCCCCAACAGGGGATCACCCCTCCACTTT.

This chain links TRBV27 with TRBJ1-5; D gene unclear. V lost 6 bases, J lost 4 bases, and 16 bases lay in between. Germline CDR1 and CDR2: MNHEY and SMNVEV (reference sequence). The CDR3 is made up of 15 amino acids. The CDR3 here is CASSPFGLANQPQHF. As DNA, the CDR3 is TGTGCCAGCAGCCCCTTTGGCTTGGCAAATCAGCCCCAGCATTTT.

In DNA, the CDR3 is TGTGCCAGCATAAGCGGATCCTACAATGAGCAGTTCTTC. Protein: CASISGSYNEQFF. The V and J genes are TRBV7-9 and TRBJ2-1; D possibly corresponds to TRBD2 (5 bases). Trimming took 7 bases from V and 1 from J, leaving 8 bases between them. The CDR3 loop spans 13 amino acids. CDR1 and CDR2 (germline): SEHNR, FQNEAQ (reference sequence).

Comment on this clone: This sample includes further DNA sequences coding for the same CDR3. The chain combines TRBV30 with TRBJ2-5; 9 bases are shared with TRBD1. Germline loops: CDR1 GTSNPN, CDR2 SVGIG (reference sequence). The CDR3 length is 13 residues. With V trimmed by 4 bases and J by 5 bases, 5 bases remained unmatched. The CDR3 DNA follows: TGTGCCTGGAAAAACAGGGGGCGGGAGACCCAGTACTTC. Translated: CAWKNRGRETQYF.

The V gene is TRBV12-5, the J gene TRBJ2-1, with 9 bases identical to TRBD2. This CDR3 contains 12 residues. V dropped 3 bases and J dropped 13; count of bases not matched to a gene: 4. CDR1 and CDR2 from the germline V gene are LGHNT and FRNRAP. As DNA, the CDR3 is TGTGCTAGTGGTTTTAGCGGGGGTATCCAGTTCTTC. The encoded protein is CASGFSGGIQFF.

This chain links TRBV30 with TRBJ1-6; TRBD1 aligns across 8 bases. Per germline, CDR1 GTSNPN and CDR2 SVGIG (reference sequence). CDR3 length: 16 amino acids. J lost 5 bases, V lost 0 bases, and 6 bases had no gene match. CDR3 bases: TGTGCCTGGAGTGTACCACGGACAGGGCATAATTCACCCCTCCACTTT. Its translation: CAWSVPRTGHNSPLHF. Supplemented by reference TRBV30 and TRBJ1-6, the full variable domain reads SQTIHQWPATLVQPVGSPLSLECTVEGTSNPNLYWYRQAAGRGLQLLFYSVGIGQISSEVPQNLSASRPQDRQFILSSKKLLLSDSGFYLCAWSVPRTGHNSPLHFGNGTRLTVT.